The clone carrying this TCR beta chain was detected ten times or more. The antigen remains unidentified. TCRdb re-called the 5' RACE reads through MiXCR, storing one row per CDR3 protein. The table lists about 130,000 distinct CDR3 sequences, 7.4% of them singletons. Trimming took 8 bases from V and 4 from J, leaving 10 bases between them. The CDR3 sequence is 12 residues long. This entry belongs to a study of T cells after yellow fever vaccination. The study, taken as a whole, reports: Though it reached lower strength, the secondary response hit its peak faster, day 5 versus 15.

This chain uses TRBV12-3 or TRBV12-4 with TRBJ2-3; D may be TRBD2 (7 bases). The specimen was CD4+ T cells sorted from PBMCs, collected 10 to 11 days after the first yellow fever vaccination. This receptor was taken from a man between 18 and 29 years old who received the YFV17D yellow fever vaccine. The DNA for the CDR3 is TGTGCCAGCGGGGGGGCCCCAGATACGCAGTATTTT. Translated, it gives CASGGAPDTQYF.